The entry that follows covers one T cell receptor (beta chain) sequence. Its specificity is not known. This sample was taken from a study of CD8+CD57+ T cells in acquired aplastic anemia. Across the study: DNA per sorted CD4+ or CD8+ sample ranged about 0.19 to 30 ug, averaging about 3 ug. CD4+ reads averaged roughly 9.8 million in healthy donors.

For CDR3 and TCR beta VDJ profiling, genomic DNA was the template used. TCRdb re-analysed the reads in MiXCR, keeping a single row per CDR3 protein. The data show 80,000 or so distinct CDR3 sequences, about half seen once. Study results and caveats: Levels of CD8+ Simpson's diversity were not significantly distinct in patients versus controls. Patients and controls shared 25 to 30 CD8+ CDR3 sequences, which appeared highly expressed in patients and within their immunodominant clones.

Trimming cost V 4 bases and J 9 bases, with 11 bases left between them. The CDR3 length is 13 residues. Germline V gene sequence: CDR1 SGDLS, CDR2 YYNGEE. The source material was sorted CD4+, CD8+, or CD8+CD57+ T cells (not recorded which) from PBMCs. The origin of this receptor is a human donor in good health, serving as a control. The chain uses TRBV9 and TRBJ1-6, with D uncertain. The CDR3 here is CASSPVALSPLHF. The CDR3 nucleotides are TGTGCCAGCAGCCCCGTGGCTCTTTCACCCCTCCACTTT.